These 3 T cell receptor beta chains were all obtained from the same sample, sequenced in a study of T cells in Graves' hyperthyroidism and ophthalmopathy. The CDR3 regions of TCR beta were amplified from RNA transcripts. Using the HTBI primer set, a first-round RT-PCR was run on the TCR CDR3. TCRdb ran MiXCR on the multiplex PCR reads and lists one entry per CDR3 protein. The sample records approximately 740,000 distinct CDR3 sequences, 14% being singletons. The specimen was blood. The source of these receptors is a woman aged 18-29 years with Graves' hyperthyroidism.

This clonotype was seen a handful of times. The J gene is TRBJ2-1, the V gene TRBV6-2 or TRBV6-3; TRBD2 matches 13 bases. CDR1 is MNHEY and CDR2 is SVGEGT in the germline V gene. The CDR3 totals 13 residues. With V trimmed by 9 bases and J by 9 bases, 5 bases remained unmatched. The DNA for the CDR3 is TGTGCCAGTGGACTAGCGGGAGATCTTGAGCAGTTCTTC. It codes for CASGLAGDLEQFF.

This clonotype appeared a few times. The chain combines TRBV5-1 with TRBJ2-1, with TRBD2 matching 9 bases. V lost 5 bases and J lost 4; bases outside the gene matches: 7. Germline loops: CDR1 SGHRS, CDR2 YFSETQ. The CDR3 runs to 15 residues. The CDR3 sequence: CASSWAGGPYNEQFF. As DNA, the CDR3 is TGCGCCAGCAGTTGGGCGGGAGGGCCATACAATGAGCAGTTCTTC.

This clonotype has only a few counts. The chain carries TRBV5-1 and TRBJ1-1, with a possible D match to TRBD1 (5 bases). V was clipped by 4 bases and J by 3 bases, with 13 bases between them. The germline V gene has CDR1 SGHRS and CDR2 YFSETQ. CDR3 length: 14 amino acids. The CDR3 loop is CASSRQGWDTEAFF. CDR3 nucleotide sequence: TGCGCCAGCAGCCGGCAGGGATGGGACACTGAAGCTTTCTTT.